The source of this T cell receptor (beta chain) is a study of shared clonotypes between healthy human individuals. The study's findings and limits: Specimens sampled were limited to blood, with tissue repertoires likely differing. Relative to memory subsets, naive subsets generally showed larger estimated richness.

Assay execution proceeded at the deep level. For each subset, genomic DNA was distributed in equal portions over several immunoSEQ plates. TCRdb keeps only in-frame clones here, not all; method: immunoSEQ multiplex PCR. This table has about 1.1 million clones, roughly 74% appearing once. This clone came up a few times. What it recognizes is unknown. The length of the CDR3 is 17 residues. CDR1 and CDR2 (germline): MNHEY, SMNVEV (reference sequence). The trim removed 2 bases at V and 6 bases at J, leaving 11 bases unmatched. The source material was memory CD4+ T cells from PBMCs. Subset here: CD45RA-negative fraction. This sequence was found in a man younger than 30 in good health. Some clones in this sample may be carry-over from other donors' samples. This chain connects TRBV27 to TRBJ2-3; 10 bases match TRBD1. The CDR3 here is CASSLRTDRGLSDTQYF. CDR3 nucleotides: TGTGCCAGCAGTTTAAGGACCGACAGGGGGCTGTCGGATACGCAGTATTTT.